One and the same sample provided the 6 T cell receptor beta chains below, sequenced in a study of OX40 agonist ivuxolimab in advanced cancers. Sequencing used immunoSEQ multiplex PCR; TCRdb keeps in-frame clones, though not all of them. The top ten clones hold 0.85% of a sample with about 82,000 clones, around four fifths of them seen once. The material sequenced was CD4+ or CD8+ T cells sorted from blood, taken in a trial of the OX40 agonist ivuxolimab. The origin of the receptors is an adult with an advanced solid tumor such as melanoma, head and neck, liver or kidney cancer.

The chain joins TRBV2 to TRBJ2-2; D unresolved. Deletions cut 1 base from V and 5 bases from J, with 8 bases between. This CDR3 contains 14 residues. The germline V gene encodes CDR1 SNHLY and CDR2 FYNNEI. This CDR3 is CASSEVSATGELFF. CDR3 sequence (DNA): TGTGCCAGCAGTGAAGTATCGGCTACCGGGGAGCTGTTTTTT.

The rearrangement links TRBV19 to TRBJ1-5; a possible D gene is TRBD1 (5 bases). Trimming took 7 bases from V and 4 from J, leaving 11 bases between them. Looked up from germline, CDR1 is LNHDA and CDR2 is SQIVND (reference sequence). The CDR3 totals 13 residues. CDR3 sequence (DNA): TGTGCCAGTACCTGGGCAGGGAATCAGCCCCAGCATTTT. Its protein is CASTWAGNQPQHF.

V is TRBV7-3 and J is TRBJ1-1; D possibly corresponds to TRBD1 (5 bases). CDR3 size: 15 residues. V was pared by 2 bases and J by 5 bases, with 15 bases between. Germline CDR1 is SGHTA and CDR2 is FQGTGA. The chain's CDR3 is CASSLSGRSGTEAFF. The CDR3 nucleotides read TGTGCCAGCAGCTTATCGGGGCGGAGTGGGACTGAAGCTTTCTTT.

The CDR3 loop is CASSHPSTVGTSGGYHTQYF. DNA for the CDR3: TGTGCCAGCAGCCACCCGTCGACAGTCGGGACTAGCGGGGGGTACCATACGCAGTATTTT. This chain uses TRBV14 with TRBJ2-3, with 15 bases that match TRBD2. The CDR3 loop spans 20 amino acids. Germline-derived CDR1 and CDR2 are SGHDN and FVKESK. V lost 3 bases to trimming and J lost 7 bases; unmatched junction nucleotides: 17. The full variable domain, in which reference TRBV14 and TRBJ2-3 provide the parts outside the CDR3, is EAGVTQFPSHSVIEKGQTVTLRCDPISGHDNLYWYRRVMGKEIKFLLHFVKESKQDESGMPNNRFLAERTGGTYSTLKVQPAELEDSGVYFCASSHPSTVGTSGGYHTQYFGPGTRLTVL.

The chain combines TRBV30 with TRBJ1-4, with D possibly TRBD1 on 5 matching bases. The CDR3 covers 13 residues. V was cut by 3 bases and J by 4 bases, with 9 bases left in between. CDR1 is GTSNPN, CDR2 SVGIG, per germline (reference sequence). The CDR3 sequence is CAWRWQGNEKLFF. The DNA of the CDR3 is TGTGCCTGGAGGTGGCAGGGTAATGAAAAACTGTTTTTT.

This rearrangement joins TRBV7-7 to TRBJ2-5; 7 bases align to TRBD2. Germline CDR1 reads SSHAT; CDR2 reads FNYEAQ (reference sequence). The CDR3 runs 14 residues. J was trimmed by 1 base and V by 5 bases; bases with no gene match: 4. CDR3 residues: CASSLGGFQETQYF. CDR3 in DNA: TGTGCCAGCAGCCTCGGGGGGTTCCAAGAGACCCAGTACTTC.